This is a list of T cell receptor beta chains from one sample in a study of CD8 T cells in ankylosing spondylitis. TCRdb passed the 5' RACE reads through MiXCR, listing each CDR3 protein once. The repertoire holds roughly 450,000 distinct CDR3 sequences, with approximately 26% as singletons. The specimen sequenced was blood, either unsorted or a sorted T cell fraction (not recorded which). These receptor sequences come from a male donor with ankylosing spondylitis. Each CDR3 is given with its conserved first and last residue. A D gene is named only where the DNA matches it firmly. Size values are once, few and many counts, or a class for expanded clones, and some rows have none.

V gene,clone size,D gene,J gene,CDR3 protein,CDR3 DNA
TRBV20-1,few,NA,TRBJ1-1,CSARDAPAGAFF,TGCAGTGCTAGAGATGCTCCAGCCGGGGCTTTCTTT
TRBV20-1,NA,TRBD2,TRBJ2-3,CSARDPRSSGGGGTDTQYF,TGCAGTGCTAGAGATCCCCGGTCAAGCGGGGGCGGTGGCACAGATACGCAGTATTTT
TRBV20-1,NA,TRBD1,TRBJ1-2,CSVKQGDGYTF,TGCAGTGTTAAACAGGGGGATGGCTACACCTTC
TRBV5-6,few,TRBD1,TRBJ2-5,CASSWGTDQETQYF,TGTGCCAGCAGCTGGGGGACAGACCAAGAGACCCAGTACTTC
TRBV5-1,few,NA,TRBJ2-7,CASSFSSGPYEQYF,TGCGCCAGCAGCTTCTCGTCAGGGCCCTACGAGCAGTACTTC
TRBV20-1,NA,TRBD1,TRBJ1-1,CSASWDRPNTEAFF,TGCAGTGCTTCCTGGGACAGACCGAACACTGAAGCTTTCTTT
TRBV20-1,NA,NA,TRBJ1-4,CSAIRAENEKLFF,TGCAGTGCTATCCGGGCAGAGAATGAAAAACTGTTTTTT
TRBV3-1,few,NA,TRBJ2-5,CASSHGNQETQYF,TGTGCCAGCAGCCATGGCAACCAAGAGACCCAGTACTTC
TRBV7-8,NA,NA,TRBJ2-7,CASSLQAAEQYF,TGTGCCAGCAGCTTACAAGCGGCCGAGCAGTACTTC
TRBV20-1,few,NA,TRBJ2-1,CSARNRVGSYNEQFF,TGCAGTGCTAGGAACAGGGTCGGCTCCTACAATGAGCAGTTCTTC
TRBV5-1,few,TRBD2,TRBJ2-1,CASSVGLADYNEQFF,TGCGCCAGCAGCGTAGGACTAGCGGACTACAATGAGCAGTTCTTC
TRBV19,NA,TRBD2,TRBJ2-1,CASSMGGSSYNEQFF,TGTGCCAGTAGTATGGGGGGGAGCTCCTACAATGAGCAGTTCTTC
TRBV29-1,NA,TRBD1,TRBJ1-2,CSVTTGDANYGYTF,TGCAGCGTAACTACAGGGGACGCTAACTATGGCTACACCTTC
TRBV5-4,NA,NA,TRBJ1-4,CASSFQVNEKLFF,TGTGCCAGCAGTTTCCAGGTTAATGAAAAACTGTTTTTT
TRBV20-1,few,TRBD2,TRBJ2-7,CSLRVGLVYEQYF,TGCAGTCTCAGGGTGGGACTAGTCTACGAGCAGTACTTC
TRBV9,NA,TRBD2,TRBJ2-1,CASSDGTSAINEQFF,TGTGCCAGCAGCGATGGGACTAGCGCGATTAATGAGCAGTTCTTC
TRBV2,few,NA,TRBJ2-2,CASSETRSTGELFF,TGTGCCAGCAGTGAAACACGGTCCACCGGGGAGCTGTTTTTT
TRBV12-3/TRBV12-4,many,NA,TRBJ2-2,CASSPLGLNTGELFF,TGTGCCAGCAGTCCCCTGGGGCTTAACACCGGGGAGCTGTTTTTT
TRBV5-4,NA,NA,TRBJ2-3,CASSRMRGEADTQYF,TGTGCCAGCAGCCGGATGAGGGGGGAAGCAGATACGCAGTATTTT
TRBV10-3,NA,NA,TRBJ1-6,CAISEWGSYNSPLHF,TGTGCCATCAGTGAATGGGGCTCCTATAATTCACCCCTCCACTTT
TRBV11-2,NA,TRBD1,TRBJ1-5,CASSLLTGGSQPQHF,TGTGCCAGCAGCTTGTTAACAGGGGGCTCACAGCCCCAGCATTTT
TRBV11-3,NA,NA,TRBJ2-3,CASSPPSSANTQYF,TGTGCCAGCAGCCCCCCTAGTTCCGCGAATACGCAGTATTTT
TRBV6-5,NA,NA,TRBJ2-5,CASSKDRETQYF,TGTGCCAGCAGCAAGGACAGAGAGACCCAGTACTTC
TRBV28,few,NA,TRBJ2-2,CASSSLRQGGSTGELFF,TGTGCCAGCAGTTCCCTCAGGCAGGGGGGAAGCACCGGGGAGCTGTTTTTT
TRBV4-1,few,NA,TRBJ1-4,CASSMSAGARRRNEKLFF,TGCGCCAGCAGCATGAGCGCAGGGGCCAGGCGAAGGAATGAAAAACTGTTTTTT
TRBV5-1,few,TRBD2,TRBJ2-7,CASSLAGGNEQYF,TGTGCCAGCAGCCTAGCGGGAGGGAACGAGCAGTACTTC
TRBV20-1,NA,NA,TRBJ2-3,CSARTGSASDTQYF,TGCAGTGCTCGAACAGGGTCCGCTTCAGATACGCAGTATTTT
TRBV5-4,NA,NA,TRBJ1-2,CASSLEAPGFNGYTF,TGTGCCAGCAGCTTGGAGGCTCCGGGGTTTAATGGCTACACCTTC
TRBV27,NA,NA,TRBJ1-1,CASSRGGYTEAFF,TGTGCCAGCAGTAGGGGGGGGTACACTGAAGCTTTCTTT